This record concerns one T cell receptor beta chain sequence. Its specific antigen is unknown. No clone much larger than this one lies a single base away; base qualities are absent. Profiling of TCR beta VDJ combinations and CDR3 sequences used genomic DNA as the template. An Illumina HiSeq 2000 was the platform used for TCR repertoire sequencing. On the study's bioinformatics: Repertoire assessment relied on Simpson's diversity index, CDR3 size and DJ length profiles, and TRBV/TRBJ rearrangement plots. The most abundant DNA sequence in the deep sequencing data was defined as the immunodominant clone. CDR3 amino acid sequences were screened for sharing across subjects and compared with published repertoires and the VDJdb database. TCRdb reran the public reads through fastp at Q25 and MiXCR, keeping productive beta chains. All rows with the same CDR3 protein become a single entry with the most common DNA and genes. TCRdb assigned the V and J calls; the authors' analysis was not used. Counted in this sample were about 420,000 distinct CDR3 sequences; 65% to 80% of them appeared once. The leading ten clones occupy 3.5% to 4.5% of the sample.

The sample belongs to a study of CD8+CD57+ T cells in acquired aplastic anemia (dated by TCRdb to the late 2010s). With respect to the entire study: DNA extracted from sorted CD4+ and CD8+ cells had a mean of approximately 3.4 ug, with a range of roughly 0.2 to 27.4 ug. Mean read counts for healthy donor samples were roughly 10 million for CD4+ cells and 11.0 million for CD8+ cells.

In this study, sorted CD4+ and CD8+ T cells from the blood of healthy subjects and of severe aplastic anemia patients had their TCR repertoires deep-sequenced. Ficoll-Paque density gradient centrifugation was used to isolate peripheral blood mononuclear cells. CD4+ and CD8+ T cells were sorted by FACS or magnetic beads before DNA extraction. What the study reported, not specific to this receptor: CD8+ Simpson's diversity did not differ significantly between patients and healthy controls (P=0.060). Although roughly 29 CD8+ CDR3 sequences were shared by patients and controls, these sequences appeared highly expressed in patients and within the immunodominant clones of patients.

From its cysteine to its phenylalanine, the CDR3 spans 14 amino acids. The DNA shown is the 42-base CDR3, in frame from base 1. The germline V gene (reference sequence) sets CDR1 to LNHDA and CDR2 to SQIVND. V is reduced by 6 bases and J by 0 bases, leaving a spacing of 9 bases between them. The chain uses TRBV19 and TRBJ2-1; the D gene is perhaps TRBD2, on 5 matching bases. The sequenced material came from sorted CD4+, CD8+, or CD8+CD57+ T cells (not recorded which) from PBMCs. This TCR was sampled from a human donor in good health, serving as a control. The CDR3: CASRRGSSYNEQFF. The nucleotide sequence reads TGTGCCAGTAGACGAGGGAGCTCCTACAATGAGCAGTTCTTC.